Below are 28 T cell receptor beta chains sequenced from a single sample in a study of metastatic and nonmetastatic thyroid tumors. Every patient was untreated before thyroid surgery. TCRdb re-analyzed the PCR reads through MiXCR. The data hold 43,000 or so clones, with less than 4.5% observed a single time. Source material: blood. These receptors originate from a female donor with papillary thyroid cancer or a benign thyroid nodule (not recorded which). Some clones in this sample may be carry-over from other donors' samples.

In its sample, this clone was seen many times. The V gene is TRBV10-3, the J gene TRBJ1-1; TRBD1 is a possible D gene (6 bases). V was cut by 8 bases and J by 0 bases, with 34 bases left in between. This CDR3 has 21 residues. Per germline, CDR1 ENHRY and CDR2 SYGVKD. The CDR3 nucleotides are TGTGCCATCCGGGGGGGCTTAAGGCCAAAGGATTCCGGTCCGGTGAACACTGAAGCTTTCTTT. Translating it yields CAIRGGLRPKDSGPVNTEAFF.

This clone was found a few times. Other nucleotide sequences in the sample specify the same CDR3. The CDR3 region is CASSPLEGFQYF. The CDR3 DNA follows: TGTGCCAGCAGCCCCCTTGAGGGTTTTCAGTACTTC. This chain connects TRBV28 to TRBJ2-4, with a weak D call TRBD2 (5 bases). Per the germline V gene, CDR1 is MDHEN and CDR2 is SYDVKM. The CDR3 covers 12 residues. Between the trimmed V and J ends, which lost 6 bases and 11 bases, there was a span of 14 bases. The full variable domain, its missing parts supplied by reference TRBV28 and TRBJ2-4, is DVKVTQSSRYLVKRTGEKVFLECVQDMDHENMFWYRQDPGLGLRLIYFSYDVKMKEKGDIPEGYSVSREKKERFSLILESASTNQTSMYLCASSPLEGFQYFGAGTRLSVL.

This clone was observed many times. The gene calls are TRBV7-2 and TRBJ2-2; 9 bases are a match to TRBD1. The CDR3 is 15 residues long. V lost 5 bases, J lost 4 bases, and 5 bases stayed unmatched. The germline V gene encodes CDR1 SGHTA and CDR2 FQGNSA. The CDR3 DNA sequence: TGTGCCAGCAGCCCCCGGGACAGGGTCACCGGGGAGCTGTTTTTT. Translated: CASSPRDRVTGELFF.

This clone occurred many times. The chain uses TRBV19 and TRBJ2-3; D is possibly TRBD2 (6 bases). The germline V and J ends were trimmed by 3 bases and 2 bases, with 9 bases remaining between them. CDR3 length: 14 amino acids. The germline V gene encodes CDR1 LNHDA and CDR2 SQIVND (reference sequence). The CDR3 protein is CASSIREPTDTQYF. CDR3 DNA: TGTGCCAGTAGTATTCGGGAGCCCACAGATACGCAGTATTTT.

This clone was counted at least ten times. The genes are TRBV3-1 and TRBJ2-1; D not resolved. CDR3 length equals 14 residues. Trimming stripped 2 bases from V and 3 bases from J, with 8 bases between. CDR1 LGHDT and CDR2 YNNKEL come from the germline V gene (reference sequence). CDR3 amino acids: CASSQLQRYNEQFF. In DNA form, the CDR3 reads TGTGCCAGCAGCCAATTACAGCGCTACAATGAGCAGTTCTTC.

As concerns this clone: This clone may be a read error of a much larger clone one base away. The V and J genes are TRBV30 and TRBJ2-2, with D maybe TRBD2 (6 bases). This CDR3 is 15 amino acids long. V shed 2 bases and J shed 5 bases, with 15 bases lying between them. Germline assignment: CDR1 GTSNPN and CDR2 SVGIG (reference sequence). The CDR3 region has the DNA TGTGCCTGGAGTCCACTGGGGGGTACGACCGGGGAGCTGTTTTTT. Translated, it gives CAWSPLGGTTGELFF.

The rearrangement uses TRBV6-2 or TRBV6-3 and TRBJ2-2; D may correspond to TRBD1 or TRBD2 (6 bases each). V lost 8 bases and J 0 bases, leaving 16 bases between the germline ends. This CDR3 has 16 amino acids. Germline-derived CDR1 and CDR2 are MNHEY and SVGEGT. CDR3 sequence: CASAGWAGANTGELFF. Written as DNA, the CDR3 is TGTGCCAGCGCGGGGTGGGCAGGGGCGAACACCGGGGAGCTGTTTTTT.

V is TRBV18 and J is TRBJ2-1; no firm D call. The V gene lost 0 bases and the J gene lost 1 base, with 7 bases spanning the gap. CDR1 is KGHSH and CDR2 is LQKENI in the germline V gene. The length of the CDR3 is 15 residues. CDR3 coding DNA: TGTGCCAGCTCACCACCGACGCCATCCTACAATGAGCAGTTCTTC. This sequence encodes CASSPPTPSYNEQFF.

This chain joins TRBV2 and TRBJ2-7; tentative D call: TRBD2 (6 bases). V lost 5 bases and J 1 base, leaving 12 bases between the germline ends. The CDR3 spans 14 residues. Looked up from germline, CDR1 is SNHLY and CDR2 is FYNNEI. CDR3 amino acids: CASSLRDFSYEQYF. The CDR3 nucleotides are TGTGCCAGCAGTCTCAGGGACTTTTCCTACGAGCAGTACTTC.

This clone came up a few times. The rearrangement uses TRBV6-5 and TRBJ2-3; D gene unclear. V was clipped by 4 bases and J by 3 bases, with 8 bases between them. This CDR3 spans 13 amino acids. Germline V gene lookup returns CDR1 MNHEY and CDR2 SVGAGI. Here the CDR3 reads CASSFEGTDTQYF. DNA for the CDR3: TGTGCCAGCAGTTTTGAAGGGACAGATACGCAGTATTTT.

Details on this clone: A much larger clone lies one base from this, so it may be a read error. The chain employs TRBV7-9 and TRBJ1-1; unclear D gene. Germline CDR1 is SEHNR and CDR2 is FQNEAQ (reference sequence). The CDR3 has 14 residues. CDR3 in amino acids: CAGSFGVLNTEAFF. The CDR3 coding sequence is TGTGCCGGCAGCTTTGGAGTTCTCAACACTGAAGCTTTCTTT.

This clone occurred a few times. CDR3 coding DNA: TGTGCCACCAGCAGAGCAGGGGTTGGCTATAATTCACCCCTCCACTTT. This gives the protein CATSRAGVGYNSPLHF. J is TRBJ1-6 and V is TRBV15; tentative D call: TRBD1 (6 bases). CDR1 is LNHNV and CDR2 is YYDKDF in the germline V gene (reference sequence). The CDR3 has 16 residues. V lost 1 base and J lost 3, with 10 bases in between.

This clone occurred many times. The V gene is TRBV11-2, the J gene TRBJ2-1, with TRBD2 matching 16 bases. V was pared by 5 bases and J by 5 bases, with 12 bases of the junction left unmatched. Germline V gene lookup returns CDR1 SGHAT and CDR2 FQNNGV. The length of the CDR3 is 19 residues. In DNA form, the CDR3 reads TGTGCCAGCAGCCCCGCTCCCGGGACTAGCGGGAGGGCAGACAATGAGCAGTTCTTC. As protein: CASSPAPGTSGRADNEQFF.

The V and J genes are TRBV11-2 and TRBJ2-1; D is unresolved. This CDR3 has 12 residues. Germline assignment: CDR1 SGHAT and CDR2 FQNNGV. V was cut by 0 bases and J by 10 bases, with 7 bases left in between. The CDR3 DNA follows: TGTGCCAGCAGCTTAGACGCCTACGAGCAGTTCTTC. Amino acids: CASSLDAYEQFF.

This clone was seen repeatedly, ten times or more. J is TRBJ2-7 and V is TRBV5-5; 12 positions match TRBD2. Germline V gene lookup returns CDR1 SGHKS and CDR2 YYEKEE (reference sequence). Trimming removed 1 base from V and 4 bases from J; junction bases left unmatched: 6. This CDR3 spans 16 amino acids. The CDR3 loop is CASSLTSGRRLYEQYF. The DNA for the CDR3 is TGTGCCAGCAGCTTGACTAGCGGGAGGAGGTTATACGAGCAGTACTTC.

The table lists this clone with many counts. The chain carries TRBV30 and TRBJ1-6, with 7 bases identical to TRBD1. The ends lost 1 base at V and 9 bases at J; junction bases unmatched: 6. Germline values: CDR1 GTSNPN, CDR2 SVGIG (reference sequence). This CDR3 has 14 amino acids. CDR3 bases: TGTGCCTGGAGTGGTGACAGGGCTGGTTCACCCCTCCACTTT. It translates to CAWSGDRAGSPLHF.

This clone was counted only a few times. This sequence may be a read error, since a much larger clone differs from it by one base. The chain couples TRBV7-9 to TRBJ2-5; D unresolved. This CDR3 contains 13 residues. The germline V gene encodes CDR1 SEHNR and CDR2 FQNEAQ (reference sequence). Trimming took 5 bases from V and 4 from J, leaving 11 bases between them. The CDR3 nucleotides read TGTGCCAGCAGCACCGCCTTAGGAGAGACCCAGTACTTC. Translation: CASSTALGETQYF.

This sequence joins TRBV7-2 and TRBJ1-1, with D uncertain. The germline V gene encodes CDR1 SGHTA and CDR2 FQGNSA. V was clipped by 3 bases and J by 2 bases, with 10 bases between them. The CDR3 has 14 amino acids. CDR3 in DNA: TGTGCCAGCAGCTTGTGGACGGGAAACACTGAAGCTTTCTTT. Amino acids: CASSLWTGNTEAFF.

This clone was observed at least ten times. This chain connects TRBV20-1 to TRBJ2-7; D may be TRBD2 (5 bases). The CDR3 loop spans 13 amino acids. V lost 0 bases and J lost 6, with 12 bases in between. CDR1 is DFQATT and CDR2 is SNEGSKA in the germline V gene (reference sequence). The CDR3 is CSAREPRGSEQYF. The CDR3 coding sequence is TGCAGTGCTAGAGAGCCCCGAGGGTCCGAGCAGTACTTC.

This clone was seen more than once but under ten times. This may stem from a read error, because a much larger clone lies one nucleotide away. The gene calls are TRBV9 and TRBJ1-3; D unclear. The CDR3 loop spans 14 amino acids. Germline loops: CDR1 SGDLS, CDR2 YYNGEE. Trimming stripped 3 bases from V and 2 bases from J, with 9 bases between. CDR3: CASSGGGTGNTIYF. The CDR3 DNA reads TGTGCCAGCAGCGGAGGAGGGACTGGAAACACCATATATTTT.

This clone has only a few counts. This chain joins TRBV27 and TRBJ2-7, with D possibly TRBD2 on 6 matching bases. Per germline, CDR1 MNHEY and CDR2 SMNVEV (reference sequence). Deletions cut 2 bases from V and 3 bases from J, with 14 bases between. The CDR3 contains 15 residues. The CDR3 DNA follows: TGTGCCAGCAGTTTAAGGTTTGGCGGGGACTACGAGCAGTACTTC. It translates to CASSLRFGGDYEQYF.

The table lists this clone with many counts. The DNA for the CDR3 is TGTGCCAGCAGCCAAGGCCGCACTGAAGCTTTCTTT. As protein: CASSQGRTEAFF. This chain connects TRBV14 to TRBJ1-1; D call uncertain. The V and J ends lost 1 base and 4 bases respectively, with 4 bases between them. This CDR3 region has 12 residues. CDR1 SGHDN and CDR2 FVKESK come from the germline V gene. Based on the CDR3 plus reference TRBV14 and TRBJ1-1, the full variable domain is EAGVTQFPSHSVIEKGQTVTLRCDPISGHDNLYWYRRVMGKEIKFLLHFVKESKQDESGMPNNRFLAERTGGTYSTLKVQPAELEDSGVYFCASSQGRTEAFFGQGTRLTVV.

This clone was seen at least ten times. V gene TRBV19 combines with J gene TRBJ2-1; 8 nucleotides line up with TRBD1. The V gene's germline CDR1 is LNHDA and CDR2 SQIVND (reference sequence). J gave up 6 bases and V 3 bases, and 7 bases lay outside the gene matches. The length of the CDR3 is 15 residues. CDR3 bases: TGTGCCAGTAGTATCGGACAGGGATGGTTCAATGAGCAGTTCTTC. It translates to CASSIGQGWFNEQFF.

Concerning this clone: Being one base from a much bigger clone, this may be a read error. The CDR3 carries no conserved terminal phenylalanine or tryptophan, so it likely arises from a read error. The limits of the CDR3 on the DNA are not certain, so only TCRdb's listed CDR3 is given. The chain uses TRBV27 and TRBJ2-6. The CDR3 totals 14 residues, both ends included. CDR1 MNHEY and CDR2 SMNVEV come from the germline V gene (reference sequence). The CDR3 here is CASSLGAGANVLAL.

In its sample, this clone was seen many times. CDR3 protein: CASSAEVGSWKLFF. The DNA for the CDR3 is TGCGCCAGCAGCGCGGAAGTCGGGAGTTGGAAACTGTTTTTT. The chain links TRBV4-1 to TRBJ1-4; D not certain. Germline V lookup: CDR1 MGHRA, CDR2 YSYEKL. The length of the CDR3 is 14 residues. The V end lost 5 bases, the J end lost 11 bases, and 18 bases lay between the germline ends.

At least ten counts were recorded for this clone. The rearrangement uses TRBV20-1 and TRBJ2-3; 7 bases are a match to TRBD2. Germline trimming cut 6 bases from V and 0 bases from J; bases unmatched to any gene: 12. The CDR3 length is 16 residues. CDR1 and CDR2 (germline): DFQATT, SNEGSKA (reference sequence). CDR3: CSASPLAGVSTDTQYF. The CDR3 nucleotides read TGCAGTGCCAGTCCCCTGGCGGGGGTTAGCACAGATACGCAGTATTTT.

This clone was found a few times. The chain employs TRBV19 and TRBJ1-5; D remains ambiguous. V lost 5 bases and J 4 bases, leaving 6 bases between the germline ends. There are 12 residues in the CDR3. Germline V gene sequence: CDR1 LNHDA, CDR2 SQIVND (reference sequence). The CDR3, as DNA: TGTGCCAGTAGTGCTCAAAATCAGCCCCAGCATTTT. Translation gives CASSAQNQPQHF.

The V and J genes are TRBV12-3 or TRBV12-4 and TRBJ2-7; 8 bases match TRBD1. Unmatched junction bases numbered 13, after V lost 3 bases and J lost 3 bases. The CDR3 sequence is 17 residues long. CDR3 region: CASSFNRPGTGSYEQYF. CDR3 coding DNA: TGTGCCAGCAGTTTTAACCGACCCGGGACAGGAAGCTACGAGCAGTACTTC.